The 17 T cell receptor beta chains presented below share a single source sample, sequenced in a study of blood T cells in healthy people across ages (dated by TCRdb to the mid-2010s). The library relied on 5' RACE. Sequenced on an Illumina HiSeq 2500. The second PCR ran for roughly 7 to 11 cycles and used a J-beta primer mix along with a sample-barcoded 5' primer. The raw public reads went through TCRdb reprocessing: fastp at Q25, MiXCR clone calling, in-frame beta chains kept. Identical CDR3 proteins give one entry, which carries the most common genes and DNA. This sample has 700,000 or so distinct CDR3 sequences in its table, and roughly two fifths of those were observed once. Of the sample, around 30% falls within the top ten clones. The sequencing sample was made of blood. These receptors were collected from an elderly man in good health.

In this sample, this clonotype turned up a few times. The chain carries TRBV24-1 and TRBJ2-1, with 10 bases that match TRBD1. The CDR3 covers 16 residues. CDR1 and CDR2 from the germline V gene are KGHDR and SFDVKD. V gave up 3 bases and J gave up 7 bases; unmatched junction bases: 8. CDR3 protein: CATSDAGQGVGNEQFF. The CDR3 DNA reads TGTGCCACCAGTGATGCCGGACAGGGGGTAGGGAATGAGCAGTTCTTC.

Only a few counts were recorded for this clonotype. The V and J genes are TRBV6-2 or TRBV6-3 and TRBJ2-1, with a weak D call TRBD1 (5 bases). The CDR3 runs 12 residues. V lost 5 bases and J 8 bases, leaving 10 bases between the germline ends. Germline loops: CDR1 MNHEY, CDR2 SVGEGT. Written as DNA, the CDR3 is TGTGCCAGCAGTGACCAGGGCTATGAGCAGTTCTTC. Its protein product is CASSDQGYEQFF.

The chain recombines TRBV7-2 with TRBJ2-1; D gene ambiguous. The V gene lost 1 base and the J gene lost 7 bases, with 11 bases spanning the gap. CDR3 size: 14 residues. Germline V gene sequence: CDR1 SGHTA, CDR2 FQGNSA. The CDR3 protein is CASSLEGYGNEQFF. The CDR3 bases are TGTGCCAGCAGCTTAGAAGGCTATGGGAATGAGCAGTTCTTC.

As concerns this clonotype: One end of the junction does not line up with germline, which may come from a read error. V is TRBV5-5 and J is TRBJ2-1; TRBD1 agrees at 9 bases. The CDR3 has 15 residues. Germline CDR1 is SGHKS and CDR2 is YYEKEE (reference sequence). The CDR3 region has the DNA TGTGCCAGCAGCAAGGGACAGGGTGTTGACAAAGAGCAGTTCTTC. It translates to CASSKGQGVDKEQFF.

The rearrangement joins TRBV7-2 to TRBJ2-7; TRBD2 agrees at 11 bases. J lost 5 bases, V lost 1 base, and 4 bases had no gene match. CDR1 is SGHTA, CDR2 FQGNSA, per germline. There are 15 residues in the CDR3. The CDR3 nucleotides are TGTGCCAGCAGCTTAGAAACTAGCGGGAGACACGAGCAGTACTTC. It translates to CASSLETSGRHEQYF.

This clonotype has a handful of counts. The chain carries TRBV7-2 and TRBJ2-1, with D tentatively TRBD1 (6 bases). There are 12 residues in the CDR3. Germline-derived CDR1 and CDR2 are SGHTA and FQGNSA. V lost 2 bases and J lost 10, with 9 bases in between. Here the CDR3 DNA reads TGTGCCAGCAGCTTAAGTAGGGGGGAGCAGTTCTTC. Translated, it gives CASSLSRGEQFF.

This clonotype has ten or more counts. This chain links TRBV5-1 with TRBJ1-2; D is perhaps TRBD1 (5 bases). The CDR3 has 14 residues. V was cut by 2 bases and J by 8 bases, with 16 bases left in between. Germline-derived CDR1 and CDR2 are SGHRS and YFSETQ. CDR3 sequence reads: CASSFGTTAEGYTF. The CDR3 bases are TGCGCCAGCAGCTTTGGGACGACGGCGGAGGGCTACACCTTC.

This clonotype was detected a few times. The genes are TRBV6-5 and TRBJ2-3, with D possibly called TRBD1 or TRBD2 (7 bases each). CDR3 length: 15 residues. V lost 7 bases to trimming and J lost 3 bases, with 17 bases between them. Germline V gives CDR1 MNHEY, CDR2 SVGAGI. The CDR3 DNA is TGTGCCAGCACTCCGGGGGGCAGGGGGACAGATACGCAGTATTTT. It codes for CASTPGGRGTDTQYF.

On this clonotype: A much bigger clone sits one base away, suggesting this may be a read error. The rearrangement joins TRBV10-3 to TRBJ2-4; D is uncertain. The J call could be wrong; TRBJ2-7 is a better fit for the DNA end. The CDR3 sequence is 14 residues long. Germline CDR1 reads ENHRY; CDR2 reads SYGVKD. The CDR3 coding sequence is TGTGTCATCAGTGATCTACGCCCCCCTTACGAGCAGTACTTC. As protein: CVISDLRPPYEQYF.

The chain joins TRBV20-1 to TRBJ2-5, with a tentative D call TRBD1 (5 bases). The closer fit of TRBJ2-7 to the DNA end suggests the J call may be wrong. CDR1 is DFQATT, CDR2 SNEGSKA, per germline (reference sequence). The CDR3 spans 15 residues. CDR3: CSARDLQGAAHEQYF. CDR3 nucleotide sequence: TGCAGTGCTAGAGATCTCCAGGGTGCCGCCCACGAGCAGTACTTC.

This clonotype has only a few counts. The chain employs TRBV11-2 and TRBJ2-7; 7 bases match TRBD1. Germline lookup yields CDR1 SGHAT and CDR2 FQNNGV. The junction had 10 bases not matched to a gene; V was cut back by 8 bases and J by 6 bases. This CDR3 is 13 amino acids long. In DNA, the CDR3 is TGTGCCAGCCGCCTGGCAGGGGGTCTCGAGCAGTACTTC. Its translation is CASRLAGGLEQYF.

The rearrangement links TRBV24-1 to TRBJ2-5; TRBD2 aligns across 7 bases. The CDR3 is made up of 15 amino acids. V shed 5 bases, J shed 11 bases, and the junction held 16 bases outside the gene matches. In germline, CDR1 is KGHDR, CDR2 SFDVKD. The CDR3 DNA is TGTGCCACCAGTGGGGGGGGGTCGACCTACAATGAGCAGTACTTC. Protein: CATSGGGSTYNEQYF.

The V call is TRBV4-2, the J call TRBJ2-3, with D possibly being TRBD2 (7 bases). The V end was cut by 6 bases, the J end by 8 bases, with 24 bases between. The CDR3 has 16 residues. Germline assignment: CDR1 LGHNA and CDR2 YNFKEQ. The CDR3 loop reads CASSPDWGGGYTTQYF. CDR3 sequence (DNA): TGTGCCAGCAGTCCAGATTGGGGAGGGGGATACACTACGCAGTATTTT.

J is TRBJ1-2 and V is TRBV12-3 or TRBV12-4; tentative D call: TRBD1 (6 bases). V lost 5 bases and J 7 bases, leaving 11 bases between the germline ends. This CDR3 is built from 12 residues. The CDR3 here is CASSPTDSGYTF. The CDR3 DNA is TGTGCCAGCAGTCCGACGGACAGTGGCTACACCTTC.

V is TRBV12-3 or TRBV12-4 and J is TRBJ1-2; D uncertain. With 8 bases removed from V and 2 bases from J, the gap between germline ends came to 6 bases. This CDR3 is 11 amino acids long. CDR3 region: CASERNYGYTF. The DNA for the CDR3 is TGTGCCAGCGAGCGAAACTATGGCTACACCTTC.

This chain connects TRBV29-1 to TRBJ2-6; 9 bases agree with TRBD1. V was pared by 5 bases and J by 0 bases, with 5 bases of the junction left unmatched. The length of the CDR3 is 16 residues. CDR1 and CDR2 (germline): SQVTM, ANQGSEA. The CDR3 DNA sequence: TGCAGCGTTCCGGGACAGGGCATCTCTGGGGCCAACGTCCTGACTTTC. Amino acids: CSVPGQGISGANVLTF.

The chain combines TRBV3-1 with TRBJ2-1, with 8 bases matching TRBD2. Unmatched junction bases numbered 10, after V lost 0 bases and J lost 6 bases. Germline CDR1 and CDR2: LGHDT and YNNKEL (reference sequence). The CDR3 is 17 amino acids. In nucleotides, the CDR3 is TGTGCCAGCAGCCAAGAGACTAGCGAAATAGCGCTCAATGAGCAGTTCTTC. Translation gives CASSQETSEIALNEQFF.